The next 10 T cell receptor beta chains were all read from a single sample in a study of T cells in Graves' hyperthyroidism and ophthalmopathy. It was RNA transcripts that yielded the amplified TCR beta CDR3 regions. Carried out on the TCR CDR3, a first-round RT-PCR used the HTBI primer set. MiXCR, run by TCRdb on the multiplex PCR reads, gives a single entry per CDR3 protein. The sample lists approximately 400,000 distinct CDR3 sequences, 15% to 17% seen once, with about 27% in the top ten. The sequenced material came from blood. The receptors shown here come from a woman aged 18-29 years with Graves' hyperthyroidism that later progressed to Graves' ophthalmopathy.

This clonotype has ten or more counts. The J gene is TRBJ1-3, the V gene TRBV30; a possible D gene is TRBD1 (5 bases). V dropped 7 bases and J dropped 0 bases, with 19 bases sitting between them. CDR1 and CDR2 from the germline V gene are GTSNPN and SVGIG (reference sequence). The CDR3 contains 16 residues. The CDR3 reads CASSTGLLSSGNTIYF. CDR3 coding DNA: TGTGCCTCCTCCACGGGACTCCTAAGCTCTGGAAACACCATATATTTT. Full variable domain (outside the CDR3, taken from reference TRBV30 and TRBJ1-3): SQTIHQWPATLVQPVGSPLSLECTVEGTSNPNLYWYRQAAGRGLQLLFYSVGIGQISSEVPQNLSASRPQDRQFILSSKKLLLSDSGFYLCASSTGLLSSGNTIYFGEGSWLTVV.

J is TRBJ2-1 and V is TRBV5-4; a possible D gene is TRBD2 (6 bases). This CDR3 has 16 amino acids. CDR1 is SGHNT and CDR2 is YYREEE in the germline V gene (reference sequence). V lost 2 bases and J 9 bases, leaving 21 bases between the germline ends. CDR3 nucleotides: TGTGCCAGCAGCTTACGTAGCGGTGCCAAGAGGGGTGAGCAGTTCTTC. Its translation is CASSLRSGAKRGEQFF.

This clonotype was counted at least ten times. This sequence joins TRBV28 and TRBJ2-7, with 13 nucleotides matching TRBD2. Germline trimming cut 5 bases from V and 3 bases from J; bases unmatched to any gene: 4. The length of the CDR3 is 15 residues. CDR1 and CDR2 (germline): MDHEN, SYDVKM. DNA for the CDR3: TGTGCCAGCAGTAGGTGGACTAGCGGGAGCTACGAGCAGTACTTC. It translates to CASSRWTSGSYEQYF.

J is TRBJ2-2 and V is TRBV4-3, with 8 bases fitting TRBD1. The length of the CDR3 is 15 residues. V was clipped by 1 base and J by 5 bases; unmatched bases: 3. Germline lookup yields CDR1 LGHNA and CDR2 YSLEER. The chain's CDR3 is CASSQVGQGTGELFF. DNA of the CDR3: TGCGCCAGCAGCCAAGTAGGACAGGGAACCGGGGAGCTGTTTTTT.

V gene TRBV20-1 combines with J gene TRBJ1-6; maybe TRBD1 (5 bases). Looked up from germline, CDR1 is DFQATT and CDR2 is SNEGSKA (reference sequence). The CDR3 extends over 13 amino acids. Trimming pared 6 bases from V and 7 bases from J, leaving 13 bases between. The CDR3 spells CSAQGPNNSPLHF. The DNA for the CDR3 is TGCAGTGCGCAGGGCCCCAACAATTCACCCCTCCACTTT.

This clonotype occurred a few times. Its ends do not fully match the called genes, so a read error is possible. The genes are TRBV28 and TRBJ2-1, with 10 positions matching TRBD2. Germline CDR1 reads MDHEN; CDR2 reads SYDVKM. CDR3 length equals 15 residues. The CDR3 loop is CASSYLAGDYNGQFF. Written as DNA, the CDR3 is TGTGCCAGCAGTTATCTAGCGGGGGATTACAATGGGCAGTTCTTC.

This clonotype showed up many times. The V call is TRBV12-3 or TRBV12-4, the J call TRBJ2-1; 14 bases fit TRBD2. V lost 6 bases to trimming and J lost 5 bases; unmatched junction nucleotides: 9. There are 17 residues in the CDR3. The CDR3 protein is CASRRLGLAGAHNEQFF. CDR3 bases: TGTGCCAGCAGACGATTGGGACTAGCGGGAGCCCACAATGAGCAGTTCTTC.

This clonotype was counted at least ten times. The CDR3 DNA reads TGTGCCAGCAGTTTCAATGAGCAGTTCTTC. This codes for CASSFNEQFF. This chain uses TRBV28 with TRBJ2-1; no reliable D call. Trimming pared 3 bases from V and 6 bases from J, leaving 0 bases between. The CDR3 spans 10 residues. Germline V gene sequence: CDR1 MDHEN, CDR2 SYDVKM. The full variable domain, in which reference TRBV28 and TRBJ2-1 provide the parts outside the CDR3, is DVKVTQSSRYLVKRTGEKVFLECVQDMDHENMFWYRQDPGLGLRLIYFSYDVKMKEKGDIPEGYSVSREKKERFSLILESASTNQTSMYLCASSFNEQFFGPGTRLTVL.

The rearrangement joins TRBV9 to TRBJ2-3, with D unclear. Germline CDR1 is SGDLS and CDR2 is YYNGEE. The V end lost 0 bases, the J end lost 6 bases, and 8 bases lay between the germline ends. This CDR3 has 13 residues. The CDR3 DNA reads as TGTGCCAGCAGCGTAGGGCACCGGGATACGCAGTATTTT. Translation: CASSVGHRDTQYF.

The table lists this clonotype with a few counts. The V and J genes are TRBV5-1 and TRBJ2-4; no reliable D call. CDR1 SGHRS and CDR2 YFSETQ come from the germline V gene. Trimming took 2 bases from V and 0 from J, leaving 9 bases between them. There are 15 residues in the CDR3. CDR3 region: CASSFDWGAKNIQYF. As DNA, the CDR3 is TGCGCCAGCAGCTTCGACTGGGGAGCCAAAAACATTCAGTACTTC.